A single sample gave rise to the 6 T cell receptor beta chains below, sequenced in a study of blood T cell repertoires in COVID-19. Assay used: immunoSEQ multiplex PCR; TCRdb lists only in-frame clones, some missing. The sample lists about 260,000 clones, 88% occurring once. Material for sequencing was peripheral blood. All receptors come from a woman in her thirties with COVID-19, enrolled during active disease.

J is TRBJ2-7 and V is TRBV2; D is possibly TRBD2 (5 bases). CDR1 is SNHLY, CDR2 FYNNEI, per germline. CDR3 size: 12 residues. The V gene lost 3 bases and the J gene lost 5 bases, with 8 bases spanning the gap. The DNA for the CDR3 is TGTGCCAGCAGTGATACGGGGAACGAGCAGTACTTC. This sequence encodes CASSDTGNEQYF.

This chain links TRBV5-1 with TRBJ1-6; 8 nucleotides align to TRBD1. The germline V gene has CDR1 SGHRS and CDR2 YFSETQ. V shed 3 bases and J 4 bases; nucleotides not matched to a gene: 3. This CDR3 region has 15 residues. In DNA form, the CDR3 reads TGCGCCAGCAGCTCAGACAGGGGATATAATTCACCCCTCCACTTT. This translates into CASSSDRGYNSPLHF.

This clone appeared once. V usage is TRBV9 and J usage is TRBJ2-7; D may be TRBD1 (5 bases). The CDR3 is 14 amino acids. Per the germline V gene, CDR1 is SGDLS and CDR2 is YYNGEE. With 0 bases removed from V and 5 bases from J, the gap between germline ends came to 12 bases. CDR3 nucleotide sequence: TGTGCCAGCAGCGTAGACTCAGGGCTCGACGAGCAGTACTTC. Amino acids: CASSVDSGLDEQYF.

This clone was picked up a small number of times. The chain has TRBV6-5 and TRBJ1-1; 10 bases line up with TRBD1. Trimming removed 5 bases from V and 10 bases from J; junction bases left unmatched: 4. The CDR3 is 12 amino acids. Germline assignment: CDR1 MNHEY and CDR2 SVGAGI. The chain's CDR3 is CASSNGQGGAFF. CDR3 DNA: TGTGCCAGCAGTAACGGACAGGGGGGAGCTTTCTTT.

This clone was picked up a small number of times. The chain combines TRBV30 with TRBJ1-2; D gene unclear. V was cut by 5 bases and J by 5 bases, with 15 bases left in between. Germline-derived CDR1 and CDR2 are GTSNPN and SVGIG (reference sequence). This CDR3 contains 13 residues. The CDR3 coding sequence is TGTGCCTGGGGGCATGGTTCCGGGTATGGCTACACCTTC. It codes for CAWGHGSGYGYTF.

J is TRBJ2-7 and V is TRBV7-2, with unresolved D. The CDR3 loop spans 14 amino acids. With 5 bases removed from V and 6 bases from J, the gap between germline ends came to 17 bases. Germline CDR1 is SGHTA and CDR2 is FQGNSA. This CDR3 is CASSPNLISGEQYF. The CDR3 coding sequence is TGTGCCAGCAGCCCTAACCTAATCTCTGGCGAGCAGTACTTC.